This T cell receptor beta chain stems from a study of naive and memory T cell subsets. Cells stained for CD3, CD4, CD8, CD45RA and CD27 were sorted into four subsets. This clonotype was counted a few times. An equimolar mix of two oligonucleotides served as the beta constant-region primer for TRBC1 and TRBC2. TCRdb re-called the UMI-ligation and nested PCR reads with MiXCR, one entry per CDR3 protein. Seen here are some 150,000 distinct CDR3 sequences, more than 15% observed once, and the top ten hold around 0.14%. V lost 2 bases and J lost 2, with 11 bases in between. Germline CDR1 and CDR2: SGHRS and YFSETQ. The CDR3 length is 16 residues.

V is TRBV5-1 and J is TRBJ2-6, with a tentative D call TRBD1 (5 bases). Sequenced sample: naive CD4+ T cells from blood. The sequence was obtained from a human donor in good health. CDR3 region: CASSLHLGAGANVLTF. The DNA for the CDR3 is TGCGCCAGCAGCTTACATCTAGGGGCTGGGGCCAACGTCCTGACTTTC.